A selection of T cell receptor beta chains follows, all from one sample in a study of T cells in Graves' hyperthyroidism and ophthalmopathy. TCRdb ran MiXCR on the multiplex PCR reads and lists one entry per CDR3 protein. The sample includes over 500,000 distinct CDR3 sequences, roughly 45% of them seen just once. Sequenced sample: peripheral blood or thyroid tissue (not recorded which). The receptors here all came from an adult woman with Graves' disease, either hyperthyroidism or ophthalmopathy (not recorded which). Both conserved end residues are trimmed from each CDR3. The D gene is left open where the match is weak.

d_call: .
cdr3_length: 11
j_call: TRBJ2-5
v_call: TRBV20-1
cdr3_aa: SARGWLVETQY

d_call: .
cdr3_length: 14
j_call: TRBJ2-5
v_call: TRBV5-1
cdr3_aa: ASSLYPSDHGETQY

d_call: .
cdr3_length: 13
j_call: TRBJ2-5
v_call: TRBV28
cdr3_aa: ASSLGGRLRETQY

d_call: .
cdr3_length: 15
j_call: TRBJ1-6
v_call: TRBV20-1
cdr3_aa: SARDLVRPSNNSPLH

d_call: .
cdr3_length: 13
j_call: TRBJ1-1
v_call: TRBV19
cdr3_aa: ASSIPRRGGTEAF

d_call: TRBD2
cdr3_length: 14
j_call: TRBJ2-5
v_call: TRBV15
cdr3_aa: ATSRGASRLAERSY

d_call: TRBD1
cdr3_length: 13
j_call: TRBJ2-7
v_call: TRBV14
cdr3_aa: ASSRQGREFYEQY

d_call: TRBD1
cdr3_length: 12
j_call: TRBJ2-7
v_call: TRBV2
cdr3_aa: ASSAGTGFYEQY

d_call: TRBD1
cdr3_length: 14
j_call: TRBJ1-6
v_call: TRBV6-5
cdr3_aa: ASSYTTDRGRSPLH

d_call: .
cdr3_length: 10
j_call: TRBJ1-2
v_call: TRBV10-3
cdr3_aa: AISYKDTGYT

d_call: TRBD1
cdr3_length: 11
j_call: TRBJ1-6
v_call: TRBV10-3
cdr3_aa: ATLTGEGSPLH

d_call: .
cdr3_length: 13
j_call: TRBJ2-5
v_call: TRBV7-9
cdr3_aa: ASSTRTEIQETQY